A selection of T cell receptor beta chains follows, all from one sample in a study of T-cell memory formation after mild COVID-19. TCRdb passed the 5' RACE reads through MiXCR, listing each CDR3 protein once. The sample gives 200,000 or so distinct CDR3 sequences, 16% of which show up once; approximately 2.2% is in the top ten. The sequenced sample was PBMCs or a T cell subset sorted from them (not recorded which). The source is an adult woman who had mild COVID-19 (a few samples of this study predate the infection). Cell type and time point are not known. Both conserved end residues are part of each CDR3. Fields, in order: V gene, J gene, clone size, D gene, CDR3 protein, CDR3 DNA. A D gene is named only where the DNA matches it firmly. A row's size may be missing; if present it is once, few, many or a size class.

v_gene: TRBV18
j_gene: TRBJ1-4
abundance: NA
d_gene: TRBD1
CDR3aa: CASSPPGQNEKLFF
CDR3nt: TGTGCCAGCTCACCACCGGGACAGAATGAAAAACTGTTTTTT

v_gene: TRBV7-9
j_gene: TRBJ2-1
abundance: few
d_gene: TRBD2
CDR3aa: CASRPRRGGSYNEQFF
CDR3nt: TGTGCCAGCCGCCCTCGCCGGGGGGGATCCTACAATGAGCAGTTCTTC

v_gene: TRBV29-1
j_gene: TRBJ1-4
abundance: NA
d_gene: NA
CDR3aa: CSGLLGEKLFF
CDR3nt: TGCAGCGGCCTTTTGGGGGAAAAACTGTTTTTT

v_gene: TRBV5-1
j_gene: TRBJ2-5
abundance: NA
d_gene: NA
CDR3aa: CASSIQGGETQYF
CDR3nt: TGCGCCAGCAGCATACAGGGTGGAGAGACCCAGTACTTC

v_gene: TRBV7-3
j_gene: TRBJ2-2
abundance: NA
d_gene: TRBD2
CDR3aa: CASSLSRTSPGELFF
CDR3nt: TGTGCCAGCAGCTTATCCAGGACTAGTCCCGGGGAGCTGTTTTTT

v_gene: TRBV7-9
j_gene: TRBJ1-2
abundance: few
d_gene: NA
CDR3aa: CASSRIMDSAYGYTF
CDR3nt: TGTGCCAGCAGCCGTATAATGGACAGTGCTTATGGCTACACCTTC

v_gene: TRBV6-5
j_gene: TRBJ1-5
abundance: NA
d_gene: TRBD1
CDR3aa: CASSRSGTGRIQPQHF
CDR3nt: TGTGCCAGCAGTCGGTCCGGGACAGGGAGGATTCAGCCCCAGCATTTT

v_gene: TRBV7-2
j_gene: TRBJ1-2
abundance: NA
d_gene: TRBD1
CDR3aa: CASSLGTGTGFSYGYTF
CDR3nt: TGTGCCAGCAGCTTAGGGACCGGGACAGGGTTTAGCTATGGCTACACCTTC

v_gene: TRBV29-1
j_gene: TRBJ2-7
abundance: NA
d_gene: NA
CDR3aa: CSVVVAREQYF
CDR3nt: TGCAGCGTTGTGGTAGCCCGCGAGCAGTACTTC

v_gene: TRBV18
j_gene: TRBJ2-5
abundance: few
d_gene: NA
CDR3aa: CASSPAKSRETQYF
CDR3nt: TGTGCCAGCTCACCCGCTAAAAGCCGGGAGACCCAGTACTTC

v_gene: TRBV10-3
j_gene: TRBJ2-5
abundance: NA
d_gene: NA
CDR3aa: CAISANGETQYF
CDR3nt: TGTGCCATCAGTGCAAACGGGGAGACCCAGTACTTC

v_gene: TRBV10-3
j_gene: TRBJ2-1
abundance: few
d_gene: TRBD2
CDR3aa: CAISESGLADTNEQFF
CDR3nt: TGTGCCATCAGTGAGTCGGGACTAGCGGACACCAATGAGCAGTTCTTC

v_gene: TRBV6-6
j_gene: TRBJ1-1
abundance: few
d_gene: TRBD1
CDR3aa: CASSYSGQGASEAFF
CDR3nt: TGTGCCAGCAGTTACTCGGGACAGGGGGCGTCTGAAGCTTTCTTT